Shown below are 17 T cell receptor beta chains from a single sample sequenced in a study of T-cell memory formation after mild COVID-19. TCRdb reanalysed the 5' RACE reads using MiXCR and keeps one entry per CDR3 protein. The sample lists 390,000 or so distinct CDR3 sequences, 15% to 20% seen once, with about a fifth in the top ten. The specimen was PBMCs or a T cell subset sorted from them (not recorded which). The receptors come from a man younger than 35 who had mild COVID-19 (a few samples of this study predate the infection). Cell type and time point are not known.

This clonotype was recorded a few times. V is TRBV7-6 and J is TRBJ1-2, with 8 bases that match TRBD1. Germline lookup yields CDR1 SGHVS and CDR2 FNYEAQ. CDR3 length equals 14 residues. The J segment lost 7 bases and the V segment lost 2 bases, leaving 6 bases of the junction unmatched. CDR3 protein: CASSLSFGQGGYTF. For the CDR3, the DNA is TGTGCCAGCAGCTTATCGTTCGGACAGGGTGGCTACACCTTC.

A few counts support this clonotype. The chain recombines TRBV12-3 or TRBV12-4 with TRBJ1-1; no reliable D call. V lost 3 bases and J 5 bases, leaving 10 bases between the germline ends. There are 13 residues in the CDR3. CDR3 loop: CASSFFGDTEAFF. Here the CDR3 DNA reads TGTGCCAGCAGTTTTTTCGGGGATACTGAAGCTTTCTTT.

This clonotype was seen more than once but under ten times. CDR3 sequence reads: CASSLGVLGIDTQYF. For the CDR3, the DNA is TGTGCCAGCAGCTTAGGGGTCCTCGGAATAGATACGCAGTATTTT. This rearrangement joins TRBV7-2 to TRBJ2-3; D is undetermined. V lost 1 base to trimming and J lost 5 bases, with 13 bases between them. Germline lookup yields CDR1 SGHTA and CDR2 FQGNSA. The CDR3 runs to 15 residues.

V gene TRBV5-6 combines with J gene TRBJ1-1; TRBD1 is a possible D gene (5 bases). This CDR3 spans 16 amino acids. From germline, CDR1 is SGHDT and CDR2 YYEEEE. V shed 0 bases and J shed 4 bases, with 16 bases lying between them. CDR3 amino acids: CASSLGQGGLRTEAFF. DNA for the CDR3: TGTGCCAGCAGCTTGGGGCAGGGCGGGTTGCGCACTGAAGCTTTCTTT.

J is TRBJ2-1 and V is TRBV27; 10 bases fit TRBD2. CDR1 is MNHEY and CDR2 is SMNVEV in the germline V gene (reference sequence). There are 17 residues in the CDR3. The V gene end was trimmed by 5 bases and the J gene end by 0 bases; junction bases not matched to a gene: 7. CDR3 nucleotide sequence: TGTGCCAGCAGTACGCTAGCGGGGGTTAGCTCCTACAATGAGCAGTTCTTC. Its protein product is CASSTLAGVSSYNEQFF.

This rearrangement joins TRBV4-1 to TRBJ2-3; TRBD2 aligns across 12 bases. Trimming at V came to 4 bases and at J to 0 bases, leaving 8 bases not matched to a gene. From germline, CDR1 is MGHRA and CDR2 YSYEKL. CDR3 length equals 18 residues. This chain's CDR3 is CASSPRTSGDSSTDTQYF. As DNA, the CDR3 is TGCGCCAGCAGCCCCAGGACTAGCGGGGACTCTAGCACAGATACGCAGTATTTT.

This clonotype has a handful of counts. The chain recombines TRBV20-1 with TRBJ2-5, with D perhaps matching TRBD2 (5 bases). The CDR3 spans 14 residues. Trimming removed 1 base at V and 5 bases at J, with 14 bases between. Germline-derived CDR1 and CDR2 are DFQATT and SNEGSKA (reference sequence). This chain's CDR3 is CSARVGSFRETQYF. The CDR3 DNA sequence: TGCAGTGCTAGAGTAGGGAGCTTTCGTGAGACCCAGTACTTC.

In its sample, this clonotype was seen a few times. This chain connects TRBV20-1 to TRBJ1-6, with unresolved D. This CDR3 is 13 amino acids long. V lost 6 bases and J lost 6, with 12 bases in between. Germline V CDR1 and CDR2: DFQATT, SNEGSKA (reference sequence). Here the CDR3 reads CSAGLQPNSPLHF. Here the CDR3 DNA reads TGCAGTGCCGGGCTACAGCCTAATTCACCCCTCCACTTT.

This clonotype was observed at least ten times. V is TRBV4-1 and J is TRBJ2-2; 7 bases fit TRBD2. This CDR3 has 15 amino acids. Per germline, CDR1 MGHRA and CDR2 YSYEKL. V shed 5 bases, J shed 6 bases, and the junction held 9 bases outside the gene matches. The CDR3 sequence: CASSAGLSFSGELFF. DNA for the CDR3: TGCGCCAGCAGCGCGGGACTATCATTTTCCGGGGAGCTGTTTTTT.

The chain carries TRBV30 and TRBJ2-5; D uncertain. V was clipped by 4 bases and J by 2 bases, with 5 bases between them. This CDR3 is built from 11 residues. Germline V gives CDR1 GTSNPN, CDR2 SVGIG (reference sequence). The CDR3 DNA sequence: TGTGCCTGGAACTATCAAGAGACCCAGTACTTC. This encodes CAWNYQETQYF.

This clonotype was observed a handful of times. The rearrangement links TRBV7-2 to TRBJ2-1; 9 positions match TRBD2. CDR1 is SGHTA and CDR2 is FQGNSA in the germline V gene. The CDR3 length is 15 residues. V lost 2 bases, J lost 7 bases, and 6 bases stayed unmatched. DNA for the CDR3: TGTGCCAGCAGCTTAATGGCGGGGGGGCTGAATGAGCAGTTCTTC. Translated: CASSLMAGGLNEQFF. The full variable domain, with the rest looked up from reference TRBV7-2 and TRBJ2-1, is GAGVSQSPSNKVTEKGKDVELRCDPISGHTALYWYRQSLGQGLEFLIYFQGNSAPDKSGLPSDRFSAERTGGSVSTLTIQRTQQEDSAVYLCASSLMAGGLNEQFFGPGTRLTVL.

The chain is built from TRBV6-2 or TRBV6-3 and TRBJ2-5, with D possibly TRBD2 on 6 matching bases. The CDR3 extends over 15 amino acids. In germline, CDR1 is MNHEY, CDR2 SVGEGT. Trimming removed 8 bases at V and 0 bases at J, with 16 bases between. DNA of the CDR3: TGTGCCAGCGCATTCTTCGGGGGTTACCAAGAGACCCAGTACTTC. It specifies CASAFFGGYQETQYF.

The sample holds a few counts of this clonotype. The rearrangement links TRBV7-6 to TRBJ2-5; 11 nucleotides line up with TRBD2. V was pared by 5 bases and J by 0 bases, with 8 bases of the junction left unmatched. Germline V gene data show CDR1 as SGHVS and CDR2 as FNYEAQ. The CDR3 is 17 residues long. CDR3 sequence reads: CASSLGTSGAYQETQYF. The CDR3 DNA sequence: TGTGCCAGCAGCCTGGGGACTAGCGGAGCGTACCAAGAGACCCAGTACTTC.

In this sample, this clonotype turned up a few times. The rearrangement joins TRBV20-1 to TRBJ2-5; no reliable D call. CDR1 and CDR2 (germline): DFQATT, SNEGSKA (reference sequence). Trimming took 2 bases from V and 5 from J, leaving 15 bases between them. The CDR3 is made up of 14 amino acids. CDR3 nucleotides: TGCAGTGCTAGAAGTCCCCGTGATGGGGAGACCCAGTACTTC. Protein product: CSARSPRDGETQYF.

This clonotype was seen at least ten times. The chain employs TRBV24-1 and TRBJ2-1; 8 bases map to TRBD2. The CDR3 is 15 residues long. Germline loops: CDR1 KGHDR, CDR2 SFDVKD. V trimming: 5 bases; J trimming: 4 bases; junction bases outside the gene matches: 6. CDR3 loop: CATSGSGGQYNEQFF. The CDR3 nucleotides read TGTGCCACCAGTGGGTCGGGGGGGCAGTACAATGAGCAGTTCTTC.

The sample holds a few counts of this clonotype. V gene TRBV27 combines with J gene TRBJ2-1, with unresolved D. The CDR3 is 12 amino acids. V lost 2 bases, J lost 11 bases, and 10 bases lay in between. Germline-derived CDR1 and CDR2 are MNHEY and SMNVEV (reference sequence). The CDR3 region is CASSLNQVQQFF. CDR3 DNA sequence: TGTGCCAGCAGTTTAAATCAGGTTCAGCAGTTCTTC.

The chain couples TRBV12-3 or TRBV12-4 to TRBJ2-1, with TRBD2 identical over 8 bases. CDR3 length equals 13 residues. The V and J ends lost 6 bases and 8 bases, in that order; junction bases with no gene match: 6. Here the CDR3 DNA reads TGTGCCAGCAGCACTAGCGGTGGAGATGAGCAGTTCTTC. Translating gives CASSTSGGDEQFF.